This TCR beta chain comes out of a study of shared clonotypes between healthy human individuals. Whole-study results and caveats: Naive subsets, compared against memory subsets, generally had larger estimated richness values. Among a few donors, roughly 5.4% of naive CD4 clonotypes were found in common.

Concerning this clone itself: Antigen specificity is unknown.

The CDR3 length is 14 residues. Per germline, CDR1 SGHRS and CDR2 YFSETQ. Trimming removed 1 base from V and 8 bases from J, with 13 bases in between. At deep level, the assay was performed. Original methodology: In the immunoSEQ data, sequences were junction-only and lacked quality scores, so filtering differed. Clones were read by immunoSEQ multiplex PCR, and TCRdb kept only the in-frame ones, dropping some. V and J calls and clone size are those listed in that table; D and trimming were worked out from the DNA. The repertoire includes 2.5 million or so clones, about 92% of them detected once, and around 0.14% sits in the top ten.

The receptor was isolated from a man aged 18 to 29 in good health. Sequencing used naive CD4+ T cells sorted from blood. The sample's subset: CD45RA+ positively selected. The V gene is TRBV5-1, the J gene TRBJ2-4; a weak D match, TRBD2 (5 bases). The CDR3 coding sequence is TGCGCCAGCAGCTTGCAAGGGTCGAGGGACATTCAGTACTTC. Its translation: CASSLQGSRDIQYF.